These 29 T cell receptor beta chains were all obtained from the same sample, sequenced in a study of blood T cell repertoires in COVID-19. The assay was immunoSEQ multiplex PCR, and TCRdb's table has in-frame clones only and misses some. The table includes 150,000 to 200,000 clones, about 83% detected once. The sequencing sample was made of peripheral blood. These receptors all come from a man aged 60-69 years with acute or convalescent COVID-19.

This clone was observed a few times. This chain uses TRBV2 with TRBJ1-2; 9 bases agree with TRBD1. V shed 5 bases, J shed 6 bases, and the junction held 1 base outside the gene matches. CDR3 length: 12 amino acids. CDR1 and CDR2 (germline): SNHLY, FYNNEI. The CDR3 DNA reads as TGTGCCAGCAGTCGGGACAGGGATGGCTACACCTTC. It is translated as CASSRDRDGYTF.

The chain combines TRBV5-1 with TRBJ2-1; TRBD2 aligns across 12 bases. The CDR3 has 15 amino acids. Germline CDR1 is SGHRS and CDR2 is YFSETQ. V trimming: 0 bases; J trimming: 6 bases; junction bases outside the gene matches: 1. The CDR3 nucleotides read TGCGCCAGCAGCTTGGAACTAGCGGGAGGCAATGAGCAGTTCTTC. Its translation: CASSLELAGGNEQFF.

The CDR3: CASSPGQTSNQPQHF. As DNA, the CDR3 is TGTGCCAGCAGCCCGGGACAGACAAGCAATCAGCCCCAGCATTTT. This chain links TRBV5-8 with TRBJ1-5; 7 bases align to TRBD1. The germline V gene has CDR1 SGHTS and CDR2 YDEGEE. V gave up 4 bases and J gave up 1 base; unmatched junction bases: 5. CDR3 length equals 15 residues.

This clone was counted between two and nine times. The rearrangement links TRBV5-1 to TRBJ1-4, with D perhaps matching TRBD1 (5 bases). Germline CDR1 reads SGHRS; CDR2 reads YFSETQ. V lost 4 bases and J lost 1, with 14 bases in between. This CDR3 comprises 16 residues. CDR3 loop: CASSPALQGTNEKLFF. DNA for the CDR3: TGCGCCAGCAGCCCTGCCCTTCAGGGAACTAATGAAAAACTGTTTTTT. The complete variable domain, with remaining parts taken from reference TRBV5-1 and TRBJ1-4, reads KAGVTQTPRYLIKTRGQQVTLSCSPISGHRSVSWYQQTPGQGLQFLFEYFSETQRNKGNFPGRFSGRQFSNSRSEMNVSTLELGDSALYLCASSPALQGTNEKLFFGSGTQLSVL.

The CDR3 is CASSLTAGGYTGELFF. The CDR3 DNA sequence: TGTGCCAGCAGCCTCACAGCGGGGGGGTACACCGGGGAGCTGTTTTTT. The rearrangement links TRBV3-1 (or the pseudogene TRBV3-2) to TRBJ2-2; 10 positions agree with TRBD2. The germline CDR1 and CDR2 sequences are LGHDT and YNNKEL (reference sequence). With 4 bases clipped from V and 3 bases from J, the junction kept 5 bases outside the gene matches. This CDR3 is built from 16 residues.

This clone was seen ten or more times. The chain has TRBV10-3 and TRBJ2-7; weak D call: TRBD2 (5 bases). Germline lookup yields CDR1 ENHRY and CDR2 SYGVKD. Trimming removed 4 bases from V and 6 bases from J, with 16 bases in between. This CDR3 is built from 14 residues. The CDR3: CAISVTGDVGEQYF. In DNA, the CDR3 is TGTGCCATCAGTGTGACCGGGGATGTCGGCGAGCAGTACTTC.

V gene TRBV9 combines with J gene TRBJ2-1; D is possibly TRBD2 (7 bases). CDR3 length equals 15 residues. Germline CDR1 reads SGDLS; CDR2 reads YYNGEE. The V end was cut by 0 bases, the J end by 3 bases, with 10 bases between. The CDR3 here is CASSVGEGGYNEQFF. The CDR3 nucleotides are TGTGCCAGCAGCGTAGGGGAGGGGGGCTACAATGAGCAGTTCTTC.

The chain joins TRBV5-4 to TRBJ1-1; D not resolved. The V and J ends lost 0 bases and 6 bases respectively, with 12 bases between them. CDR1 and CDR2 from the germline V gene are SGHNT and YYREEE (reference sequence). The CDR3 runs 14 residues. This chain's CDR3 is CASSLAPRGSEAFF. The CDR3 bases are TGTGCCAGCAGCTTGGCCCCCAGAGGCTCTGAAGCTTTCTTT.

Written as DNA, the CDR3 is TGTGCCAGTCGACTAGCGGGGGGTATCTCCTACAATGAGCAGTTCTTC. Translated, it gives CASRLAGGISYNEQFF. The chain links TRBV19 to TRBJ2-1; TRBD2 matches 13 bases. The germline V gene encodes CDR1 LNHDA and CDR2 SQIVND (reference sequence). The V and J ends lost 8 bases and 0 bases, in that order; junction bases with no gene match: 4. This CDR3 comprises 16 residues.

The chain has TRBV6-5 and TRBJ2-2, with TRBD1 identical over 7 bases. This CDR3 has 15 amino acids. V dropped 5 bases and J dropped 2; count of bases not matched to a gene: 5. CDR1 MNHEY and CDR2 SVGAGI come from the germline V gene. In DNA, the CDR3 is TGTGCCAGCAGTCACGGACAGGCCAACACCGGGGAGCTGTTTTTT. Translation: CASSHGQANTGELFF.

V usage is TRBV28 and J usage is TRBJ1-5; 12 nucleotides match TRBD1. The CDR3 has 15 amino acids. With V trimmed by 8 bases and J by 6 bases, 8 bases remained unmatched. From germline, CDR1 is MDHEN and CDR2 SYDVKM. The CDR3 reads CASEPGTGGFQPQHF. The CDR3 region has the DNA TGTGCCAGCGAGCCGGGGACAGGGGGCTTTCAGCCCCAGCATTTT.

This chain joins TRBV7-8 and TRBJ1-2; the match to TRBD1 covers 7 bases. The germline V gene has CDR1 SGHVS and CDR2 FQNEAQ. J gave up 4 bases and V 5 bases, and 7 bases lay outside the gene matches. CDR3 length: 14 residues. Here the CDR3 DNA reads TGTGCCAGCAGCCTACGGGACAGCTTCTATGGCTACACCTTC. It is translated as CASSLRDSFYGYTF.

The V gene is TRBV18, the J gene TRBJ2-2; a weak D match, TRBD2 (5 bases). The V and J ends lost 6 bases and 0 bases respectively, with 14 bases between them. CDR1 KGHSH and CDR2 LQKENI come from the germline V gene. The CDR3 has 16 residues. CDR3 DNA sequence: TGTGCCAGCTCTCCCCCGGGGTCCCCGAACACCGGGGAGCTGTTTTTT. Residues: CASSPPGSPNTGELFF.

V and J are TRBV27 and TRBJ2-5, with 10 bases lining up with TRBD1. J gave up 4 bases and V 6 bases, and 5 bases lay outside the gene matches. The germline V gene has CDR1 MNHEY and CDR2 SMNVEV (reference sequence). This CDR3 comprises 14 residues. CDR3 coding DNA: TGTGCCAGCAGATCCTGGACAGGGGGAGAGACCCAGTACTTC. Residues: CASRSWTGGETQYF.

The genes are TRBV7-3 and TRBJ1-2; 7 bases fit TRBD1. This CDR3 region has 16 residues. Trimming removed 0 bases from V and 8 bases from J; junction bases left unmatched: 12. Germline lookup yields CDR1 SGHTA and CDR2 FQGTGA. DNA of the CDR3: TGTGCCAGCAGCTTAACGCACACAGGGGAAGTTGGAGGCTACACCTTC. Translating gives CASSLTHTGEVGGYTF.

The chain couples TRBV29-1 to TRBJ2-4; 9 bases match TRBD1. CDR1 is SQVTM, CDR2 ANQGSEA, per germline. With 7 bases clipped from V and 6 bases from J, the junction kept 10 bases outside the gene matches. This CDR3 is 14 amino acids long. The CDR3 is CSAEPTGGTNIQYF. CDR3 nucleotides: TGCAGCGCCGAACCTACAGGGGGCACAAACATTCAGTACTTC. Variable domain in full (rest from reference TRBV29-1 and TRBJ2-4): SAVISQKPSRDICQRGTSLTIQCQVDSQVTMMFWYRQQPGQSLTLIATANQGSEATYESGFVIDKFPISRPNLTFSTLTVSNMSPEDSSIYLCSAEPTGGTNIQYFGAGTRLSVL.

The chain carries TRBV6-5 and TRBJ2-1; 7 bases match TRBD2. This CDR3 has 16 amino acids. The junction had 6 bases not matched to a gene; V was cut back by 0 bases and J by 4 bases. The germline V gene has CDR1 MNHEY and CDR2 SVGAGI. CDR3 sequence reads: CASSYSFSGSYNEQFF. CDR3 nucleotides: TGTGCCAGCAGTTACTCCTTTAGCGGGTCTTACAATGAGCAGTTCTTC.

The V and J genes are TRBV6-5 and TRBJ1-1, with D possibly matching TRBD1 (5 bases). Looked up from germline, CDR1 is MNHEY and CDR2 is SVGAGI. With 4 bases removed from V and 1 base from J, the gap between germline ends came to 13 bases. The CDR3 has 15 amino acids. The CDR3 region is CASSSVGTENTEAFF. Written as DNA, the CDR3 is TGTGCCAGCAGTTCCGTTGGGACTGAGAACACTGAAGCTTTCTTT.

This chain uses TRBV2 with TRBJ2-1; D may be TRBD2 (5 bases). The CDR3 consists of 15 residues. V was cut by 6 bases and J by 1 base, with 13 bases left in between. Germline loops: CDR1 SNHLY, CDR2 FYNNEI. The CDR3 spells CASSRTGGSYNEQFF. For the CDR3, the DNA is TGTGCCAGCAGCAGGACTGGTGGTTCCTACAATGAGCAGTTCTTC.

This sequence joins TRBV7-2 and TRBJ2-7, with TRBD1 identical over 9 bases. CDR1 is SGHTA, CDR2 FQGNSA, per germline. Losses at the gene ends were 2 bases for V and 5 bases for J; bases not matched to a gene: 7. The CDR3 covers 15 residues. CDR3 sequence reads: CASSLKGQGVDEQYF. CDR3 nucleotide sequence: TGTGCCAGCAGCTTAAAGGGACAGGGAGTCGACGAGCAGTACTTC.

The chain has TRBV4-3 and TRBJ1-3, with TRBD1 matching 7 bases. Unmatched junction bases numbered 5, after V lost 3 bases and J lost 0 bases. The CDR3 is made up of 16 amino acids. Germline V gene sequence: CDR1 LGHNA, CDR2 YSLEER. CDR3 DNA: TGCGCCAGCAGCCAGGCTTACAGGGGCTCTGGAAACACCATATATTTT. This encodes CASSQAYRGSGNTIYF.

The V and J genes are TRBV5-8 and TRBJ2-3; 10 bases agree with TRBD1. The CDR3 has 18 amino acids. Germline V lookup: CDR1 SGHTS, CDR2 YDEGEE. Trimming at V came to 4 bases and at J to 4 bases, leaving 15 bases not matched to a gene. CDR3 coding DNA: TGTGCCAGCAGCCTATCAGGGGCGGGGACAGGGGCCCCAGATACGCAGTATTTT. As protein: CASSLSGAGTGAPDTQYF.

The V gene is TRBV4-3, the J gene TRBJ1-2, with 7 bases lining up with TRBD1. The CDR3 runs to 16 residues. V lost 0 bases, J lost 5 bases, and 9 bases stayed unmatched. Germline-derived CDR1 and CDR2 are LGHNA and YSLEER. The CDR3 protein is CASSQDNSGGVYGYTF. For the CDR3, the DNA is TGCGCCAGCAGCCAAGATAACTCAGGGGGAGTATATGGCTACACCTTC.

The chain employs TRBV14 and TRBJ2-1; no clear D. V dropped 1 base and J dropped 0 bases, with 10 bases sitting between them. The CDR3 extends over 16 amino acids. Germline assignment: CDR1 SGHDN and CDR2 FVKESK. Written as DNA, the CDR3 is TGTGCCAGCAGCCAAGCGACTCCGAGCTCCTACAATGAGCAGTTCTTC. Amino acid sequence: CASSQATPSSYNEQFF.

The chain recombines TRBV13 with TRBJ2-7; 9 nucleotides align to TRBD1. Germline V lookup: CDR1 PRHDT, CDR2 FYEKMQ (reference sequence). J was trimmed by 6 bases and V by 3 bases; bases with no gene match: 6. The CDR3 runs 14 residues. In DNA, the CDR3 is TGTGCCAGCAGCTTCCGGGACAGGGATCGCGAGCAGTACTTC. It translates to CASSFRDRDREQYF.

This chain links TRBV13 with TRBJ2-2, with D maybe TRBD1 (6 bases). Germline V gene lookup returns CDR1 PRHDT and CDR2 FYEKMQ (reference sequence). The CDR3 length is 14 residues. Between the trimmed V and J ends, which lost 5 bases and 5 bases, there was a span of 12 bases. CDR3 sequence reads: CASSVMGQTGELFF. The CDR3 DNA reads as TGTGCCAGCAGCGTCATGGGACAAACCGGGGAGCTGTTTTTT.

V gene TRBV12-5 combines with J gene TRBJ1-6; 7 nucleotides line up with TRBD1. CDR1 and CDR2 (germline): LGHNT, FRNRAP. This CDR3 has 15 residues. The trim removed 4 bases at V and 6 bases at J, leaving 6 bases unmatched. The CDR3 DNA sequence: TGTGCTAGTGGTTGGTCTGACAGGGCTAATTCACCCCTCCACTTT. Its protein product is CASGWSDRANSPLHF.

The V and J genes are TRBV5-1 and TRBJ2-3; weak D call: TRBD2 (5 bases). The V gene lost 0 bases and the J gene lost 6 bases, with 17 bases spanning the gap. Germline CDR1 reads SGHRS; CDR2 reads YFSETQ. This CDR3 has 16 amino acids. Here the CDR3 reads CASSLDGKRSGDTQYF. CDR3 coding DNA: TGCGCCAGCAGCTTGGATGGGAAGCGGTCCGGCGATACGCAGTATTTT.

This chain joins TRBV2 and TRBJ2-7; TRBD2 agrees at 10 bases. Germline V gene lookup returns CDR1 SNHLY and CDR2 FYNNEI. CDR3 length equals 16 residues. The J segment lost 2 bases and the V segment lost 6 bases, leaving 10 bases of the junction unmatched. In DNA form, the CDR3 reads TGTGCCAGCAGGTCGTTAGCGGGGGGTGGAACCTACGAGCAGTACTTC. It yields the protein CASRSLAGGGTYEQYF.